This entry describes one TCR beta chain. Antigen specificity is unknown. A much bigger clone sits one base away, suggesting this may be a read error. This entry is derived from a study of Graves' ophthalmopathy and Graves' hyperthyroidism. As for the study in general: Over 18 months of follow-up, stable hyperthyroidism required that no ophthalmopathy appear.

Study conclusions and caveats: Forecasting of ophthalmopathy progression by the model achieved nearly 71% sensitivity and less than 80% specificity.

RNA transcripts yielded amplified TCR beta CDR3 regions. RT-PCR in the first round used HTBI primers; a second-round multiplex PCR followed. TCRdb called the multiplex PCR reads again in MiXCR, with one record for every CDR3 protein. This table holds approximately 1.2 million distinct CDR3 sequences, about two fifths found once. This CDR3 region has 14 residues. V gave up 5 bases and J gave up 2 bases, with 13 bases separating them. Germline CDR1 SGHVS, CDR2 FQNEAQ. The sequencing input was peripheral blood or thyroid tissue (not recorded which). This sequence originates from an adult man with Graves' hyperthyroidism. This chain uses TRBV7-8 with TRBJ2-7, with D unclear. CDR3: CASSNMGSAYEQYF. Written as DNA, the CDR3 is TGTGCCAGCAGCAACATGGGCTCAGCCTACGAGCAGTACTTC.